Each of the 5 T cell receptor beta chains below was sequenced from the same sample in a study of cytomegalovirus exposure and HLA in healthy donors. Primers: 60 Vbeta forward and 13 Jbeta reverse. Generated by immunoSEQ multiplex PCR, the TCRdb table keeps only in-frame clones and is missing some. The table lists about 170,000 clones. Material for sequencing was PBMCs. These receptors all come from a woman younger than 30 in good health and CMV-seropositive.

V and J are TRBV7-2 and TRBJ2-3, with 10 bases lining up with TRBD2. The CDR3 covers 17 residues. The V gene end was trimmed by 0 bases and the J gene end by 3 bases; junction bases not matched to a gene: 6. Per the germline V gene, CDR1 is SGHTA and CDR2 is FQGNSA. CDR3: CASSLARSGGPTDTQYF. For the CDR3, the DNA is TGTGCCAGCAGCTTAGCGCGTAGCGGGGGGCCTACAGATACGCAGTATTTT.

The rearrangement uses TRBV7-9 and TRBJ2-2; 7 bases fit TRBD1. Germline V gene data show CDR1 as SEHNR and CDR2 as FQNEAQ (reference sequence). V lost 2 bases, J lost 4 bases, and 4 bases stayed unmatched. This CDR3 is 15 amino acids long. The CDR3 region is CASSLRQGFTGELFF. DNA for the CDR3: TGTGCCAGCAGCTTACGACAGGGATTCACCGGGGAGCTGTTTTTT.

The chain couples TRBV5-6 to TRBJ2-3, with TRBD2 matching over 12 bases. CDR3 length equals 15 residues. Germline-derived CDR1 and CDR2 are SGHDT and YYEEEE. V lost 4 bases to trimming and J lost 3 bases; unmatched junction nucleotides: 3. This CDR3 is CASSPSGRGTDTQYF. CDR3 coding DNA: TGTGCCAGCAGCCCTAGCGGGAGGGGAACAGATACGCAGTATTTT.

The chain couples TRBV27 to TRBJ2-4, with 8 bases lining up with TRBD2. From germline, CDR1 is MNHEY and CDR2 SMNVEV (reference sequence). There are 13 residues in the CDR3. V lost 4 bases, J lost 9 bases, and 5 bases stayed unmatched. The CDR3: CASSSGLVSIQYF. Written as DNA, the CDR3 is TGTGCCAGCAGTTCGGGACTAGTAAGCATTCAGTACTTC.

The CDR3 loop reads CASSLLEIAFF. CDR3 in DNA: TGTGCCAGCAGCCTGCTGGAGATCGCTTTCTTT. The J gene is TRBJ1-1, the V gene TRBV6-6; no firm D call. This CDR3 is built from 11 residues. CDR1 and CDR2 (germline): MNHNY, SVGAGI (reference sequence). V was shortened by 6 bases and J by 11 bases, with 13 bases between the two germline ends.